This is a list of T cell receptor beta chains from one sample in a study of T cell changes during pregnancy in multiple sclerosis. Here immunoSEQ multiplex PCR was the method, and the copy in TCRdb shows in-frame clones only, minus some. The top ten hold more than 0.15% of the sample, which has 45,000 to 55,000 clones, around 93% seen once. The sequences come from CD4+ T cells from peripheral blood mononuclear cells, collected after pregnancy. Receptors were obtained from a female donor in good health, enrolled as a control in a pregnancy study. CDR3s include the opening cysteine and the closing phenylalanine or tryptophan. The D gene is left open where the match is weak. Clone size is shown for a subset of rows, as once, few, many or a class of expanded clone.

abundance: .; d_gene: TRBD1; v_gene: TRBV5-3; j_gene: TRBJ1-1; CDR3nt: TGTGCCAGAAGATTCGGGACAGGGGGCGCGGGGAACACTGAAGCTTTCTTT; CDR3aa: CARRFGTGGAGNTEAFF
abundance: once; d_gene: TRBD1; v_gene: TRBV9; j_gene: TRBJ2-2; CDR3nt: TGTGCCAGCAGCGTAGCCGGGACAGGGGCCACCGGGGAGCTGTTTTTT; CDR3aa: CASSVAGTGATGELFF
abundance: .; d_gene: .; v_gene: TRBV6-1; j_gene: TRBJ2-3; CDR3nt: TGTGCCAGCACCAGGGGTCAGGCGCAGTATTTT; CDR3aa: CASTRGQAQYF
abundance: .; d_gene: .; v_gene: TRBV7-2; j_gene: TRBJ1-2; CDR3nt: TGTGCCAGCAGCTTACTAGGGGGGGCGTGGGGCTACACCTTC; CDR3aa: CASSLLGGAWGYTF
abundance: .; d_gene: TRBD1; v_gene: TRBV5-1; j_gene: TRBJ1-4; CDR3nt: TGCGCCAGCAGCTCGGGACAGGGGGGTTCTCGGGAAAAACTGTTTTTT; CDR3aa: CASSSGQGGSREKLFF
abundance: once; d_gene: .; v_gene: TRBV10-3; j_gene: TRBJ2-5; CDR3nt: TGTGCCATCAGCAGCAGGGGGGCACGAGAGACCCAGTACTTC; CDR3aa: CAISSRGARETQYF
abundance: .; d_gene: TRBD1; v_gene: TRBV5-1; j_gene: TRBJ2-5; CDR3nt: TGCGCCAGCAGCTTGCCACAGGGGGGCCGCGAGACCCAGTACTTC; CDR3aa: CASSLPQGGRETQYF
abundance: .; d_gene: .; v_gene: TRBV18; j_gene: TRBJ2-1; CDR3nt: TGTGCCAGCTCACCACTTGTGGGCCCCGGTTCCCAGCAGTTCTTC; CDR3aa: CASSPLVGPGSQQFF
abundance: .; d_gene: TRBD1; v_gene: TRBV7-9; j_gene: TRBJ1-6; CDR3nt: TGTGCCAGCAGCTCTGACAGGGATAATTCACCCCTCCACTTT; CDR3aa: CASSSDRDNSPLHF
abundance: .; d_gene: TRBD2; v_gene: TRBV5-1; j_gene: TRBJ2-1; CDR3nt: TGCGCCAGCAGGGAGCGGGGGAGCTCCTACAATGAGCAGTTCTTC; CDR3aa: CASRERGSSYNEQFF
abundance: .; d_gene: TRBD1; v_gene: TRBV6-1; j_gene: TRBJ1-1; CDR3nt: TGTGCCAGCAGTATTGACAGGGTCACTGAAGCTTTCTTT; CDR3aa: CASSIDRVTEAFF
abundance: .; d_gene: TRBD1; v_gene: TRBV29-1; j_gene: TRBJ2-3; CDR3nt: TGCAGCGTTGAGACAGGGTCGGCAGATACGCAGTATTTT; CDR3aa: CSVETGSADTQYF
abundance: .; d_gene: .; v_gene: TRBV7-8; j_gene: TRBJ2-1; CDR3nt: TGTGCCAGCAGCTTAATACGGAATGAGCAGTTCTTC; CDR3aa: CASSLIRNEQFF
abundance: .; d_gene: TRBD1; v_gene: TRBV7-2; j_gene: TRBJ1-4; CDR3nt: TGTGCCAGCAGCCGAACTACAGGGGGCGATGGAAAACTGTTTTTT; CDR3aa: CASSRTTGGDGKLFF
abundance: .; d_gene: TRBD1; v_gene: TRBV19; j_gene: TRBJ1-2; CDR3nt: TGTGCCAGTACCCCGGACAGGGGCTATGGCTACACCTTC; CDR3aa: CASTPDRGYGYTF
abundance: .; d_gene: .; v_gene: TRBV7-9; j_gene: TRBJ2-7; CDR3nt: TGTGCCAGCAGGGTCCAGGGGTCCACCTACGAGCAGTACTTC; CDR3aa: CASRVQGSTYEQYF
abundance: .; d_gene: TRBD2; v_gene: TRBV7-2; j_gene: TRBJ2-7; CDR3nt: TGTGCCAGCAGCCGCGGGGGCTCCTACGAGCAGTACTTC; CDR3aa: CASSRGGSYEQYF
abundance: .; d_gene: .; v_gene: TRBV5-6; j_gene: TRBJ1-2; CDR3nt: TGTGCCAGCAGCCGGGGGGGGCAAGTGGGCACTGGCTACACCTTC; CDR3aa: CASSRGGQVGTGYTF
abundance: .; d_gene: TRBD1; v_gene: TRBV19; j_gene: TRBJ2-5; CDR3nt: TGTGCCAGCGCCCCGGGACAGTGGCCAGAGACCCAGTACTTC; CDR3aa: CASAPGQWPETQYF
abundance: .; d_gene: .; v_gene: TRBV4-1; j_gene: TRBJ1-2; CDR3nt: TGCGCCAGCAGCCCCGCCGATGGGGCACCGTACTATGGCTACACCTTC; CDR3aa: CASSPADGAPYYGYTF
abundance: .; d_gene: TRBD2; v_gene: TRBV20-1; j_gene: TRBJ2-1; CDR3nt: TGCAGTGCACGACTAGCGGACGAGCAGTTCTTC; CDR3aa: CSARLADEQFF
abundance: once; d_gene: .; v_gene: TRBV9; j_gene: TRBJ2-2; CDR3nt: TGTGCCAGCAGCCTTAGGGGAACAGGGGGGGGTTACACCGGGGAGCTGTTTTTT; CDR3aa: CASSLRGTGGGYTGELFF
abundance: .; d_gene: TRBD1; v_gene: TRBV19; j_gene: TRBJ1-5; CDR3nt: TGTGCCAGTACTGACAGGGGGTATCAGCCCCAGCATTTT; CDR3aa: CASTDRGYQPQHF
abundance: .; d_gene: .; v_gene: TRBV9; j_gene: TRBJ2-3; CDR3nt: TGTGCCAGCAGCGTAGCGCTAGTCCCAGATACGCAGTATTTT; CDR3aa: CASSVALVPDTQYF
abundance: .; d_gene: .; v_gene: TRBV5-4; j_gene: TRBJ1-1; CDR3nt: TGTGCCAGCAGATTAAACACTGAAGCTTTCTTT; CDR3aa: CASRLNTEAFF
abundance: .; d_gene: .; v_gene: TRBV10-1; j_gene: TRBJ2-1; CDR3nt: TGCGCCAGCAGTGAGTCACCCTGGAGGGAAACCAATGAGCAGTTCTTC; CDR3aa: CASSESPWRETNEQFF
abundance: once; d_gene: .; v_gene: TRBV2; j_gene: TRBJ1-1; CDR3nt: TGTGCCAGCATATTAGGGGGATTGACTGAAGCTTTCTTT; CDR3aa: CASILGGLTEAFF
abundance: .; d_gene: .; v_gene: TRBV7-9; j_gene: TRBJ1-1; CDR3nt: TGTGCCAGCAGCTGGGTGGGGGGGGCGACGATGACTGAAGCTTTCTTT; CDR3aa: CASSWVGGATMTEAFF
abundance: .; d_gene: .; v_gene: TRBV28; j_gene: TRBJ1-3; CDR3nt: TGTGCCAGCGGGGGAGGAACTGGAAACACCATATATTTT; CDR3aa: CASGGGTGNTIYF
abundance: .; d_gene: .; v_gene: TRBV7-2; j_gene: TRBJ1-6; CDR3nt: TGTGCCAGCAGCTTAGGGGGGTTAAACGGGGGATCACCCCTCCACTTT; CDR3aa: CASSLGGLNGGSPLHF
abundance: .; d_gene: TRBD1; v_gene: TRBV7-9; j_gene: TRBJ1-4; CDR3nt: TGTGCCAGCAGCTTCTTTCCCGGGACAGCAACTAATGAAAAACTGTTTTTT; CDR3aa: CASSFFPGTATNEKLFF
abundance: .; d_gene: TRBD1; v_gene: TRBV7-2; j_gene: TRBJ1-5; CDR3nt: TGTGCCAGCAGCCTGACAGACAGGGAGGTTTTGCAGCCCCAGCATTTT; CDR3aa: CASSLTDREVLQPQHF
abundance: .; d_gene: TRBD1; v_gene: TRBV7-9; j_gene: TRBJ2-1; CDR3nt: TGTGCCAGCAGCTCCAGGGGGACAGGGAATTACAATGAGCAGTTCTTC; CDR3aa: CASSSRGTGNYNEQFF
abundance: few; d_gene: .; v_gene: TRBV6-6; j_gene: TRBJ1-5; CDR3nt: TGTGCCAGCAGCCCCCAAGGGGGACAGCCCCAGCATTTT; CDR3aa: CASSPQGGQPQHF
abundance: .; d_gene: TRBD2; v_gene: TRBV2; j_gene: TRBJ2-7; CDR3nt: TGTGCCAGCAGTGGGGGGGGGATCGCCGCCTACGAGCAGTACTTC; CDR3aa: CASSGGGIAAYEQYF
abundance: .; d_gene: .; v_gene: TRBV7-6; j_gene: TRBJ1-5; CDR3nt: TGTGCCAGCAGCCAACAGGGTCCGCATCAGCCCCAGCATTTT; CDR3aa: CASSQQGPHQPQHF
abundance: .; d_gene: .; v_gene: TRBV14; j_gene: TRBJ2-1; CDR3nt: TGTGCCAGCAGCCTTTTAGGACTACGCCCTGGACACAATGAGCAGTTCTTC; CDR3aa: CASSLLGLRPGHNEQFF
abundance: few; d_gene: TRBD1; v_gene: TRBV5-4; j_gene: TRBJ2-7; CDR3nt: TGTGCCAGCAGCAAGGCTCCGGGACAGAGCTCCTACGAGCAGTACTTC; CDR3aa: CASSKAPGQSSYEQYF
abundance: .; d_gene: TRBD1; v_gene: TRBV6-6; j_gene: TRBJ2-1; CDR3nt: TGTGCCAGCAGCCCACCGGACAGGGGGAACCTTGAGCAGTTCTTC; CDR3aa: CASSPPDRGNLEQFF
abundance: .; d_gene: .; v_gene: TRBV4-3; j_gene: TRBJ1-1; CDR3nt: TGCGCCAGCAGCCAAGGCGGCCCACGCAATGAAGCTTTCTTT; CDR3aa: CASSQGGPRNEAFF